The rows below give T cell receptor beta chains drawn from one sample of a study of T cell changes during pregnancy in multiple sclerosis. Here immunoSEQ multiplex PCR was the method, and the copy in TCRdb shows in-frame clones only, minus some. The sample shows 40,000 or so clones, around nine tenths of them seen only once. Here the sequenced sample was peripheral blood, taken before pregnancy. Source of these receptors: a female donor with multiple sclerosis, enrolled in a pregnancy study. CDR3s include the opening cysteine and the closing phenylalanine or tryptophan. A D gene is named only where the DNA matches it firmly. Rows may omit the clone size; those that give it use once, few, many or a size class.

d_gene	abundance	v_gene	j_gene	CDR3nt	CDR3aa
NA	NA	TRBV7-9	TRBJ2-3	TGTGCCAGCAGCCTCCCCGCGGGTCAGGTTACAGATACGCAGTATTTT	CASSLPAGQVTDTQYF
TRBD2	NA	TRBV6-5	TRBJ2-5	TGTGCCAGCAGTTACTCGAGCGGGAGATTTGAGACCCAGTACTTC	CASSYSSGRFETQYF
TRBD1	NA	TRBV5-1	TRBJ2-7	TGCGCCAGCTCCGATAGGACAGGGGTTTACTACGAGCAGTACTTC	CASSDRTGVYYEQYF
TRBD2	once	TRBV28	TRBJ2-1	TGTGCCAGCAGTCCCAGCGGGAGTTACGACAATGAGCAGTTCTTC	CASSPSGSYDNEQFF
NA	NA	TRBV10-1	TRBJ2-3	TGCGCCAGCAGTGAGGGGGGGACAGATACGCAGTATTTT	CASSEGGTDTQYF
TRBD1	NA	TRBV4-1	TRBJ1-1	TGCGCCAGCAGCCAAGATGGGCAGACAGGGCTAAGAACTGAAGCTTTCTTT	CASSQDGQTGLRTEAFF
TRBD2	NA	TRBV15	TRBJ2-1	TGTGCCACCAGCGGGACTAGCGCCACCGTTGGGGATGAGCAGTTCTTC	CATSGTSATVGDEQFF
TRBD1	NA	TRBV30	TRBJ1-2	TGTGCCTGGAATCGGCGGATGGGACAGGGGGCGCGTGGCTACACCTTC	CAWNRRMGQGARGYTF
TRBD1	few	TRBV27	TRBJ1-1	TGTGCCAGCAGTCTCCTCGGGGGACAGAGGACGACTTTCTTT	CASSLLGGQRTTFF
TRBD2	NA	TRBV6-4	TRBJ2-2	TGTGCCAGCAGTGTCCGGACTAGCGGGACCCTCTTCAACACCGGGGAGCTGTTTTTT	CASSVRTSGTLFNTGELFF
NA	NA	TRBV7-2	TRBJ1-2	TGTGCCAGCAGCTTAGTCTCGGGACACATGGAGGGCTACACCTTC	CASSLVSGHMEGYTF
NA	NA	TRBV2	TRBJ1-1	TGTGCCAGCAGTGATGTTCGTGGACAGTCGAGGACTGAAGCTTTCTTT	CASSDVRGQSRTEAFF
NA	NA	TRBV5-1	TRBJ1-2	TGCGCCAGCAGCTTGGAAGGGGTGCGCCATCAAAACTTC	CASSLEGVRHQNF
NA	NA	TRBV1	TRBJ1-4	TGCACCAGCAGCCAAGATAGCGGACCATGGGAGAAACTGTTTTTT	CTSSQDSGPWEKLFF
NA	few	TRBV5-1	TRBJ2-7	TGCGCCAGCAGCTCGACTGGGAGCTCCTACGAGCAGTACTTC	CASSSTGSSYEQYF
TRBD1	NA	TRBV27	TRBJ1-2	TGTGCCAGCAGTTTATCCTCGGACAGGGCCAACTATGGCTACACCTTC	CASSLSSDRANYGYTF
TRBD1	NA	TRBV27	TRBJ2-2	TGTGCCAGCAGTTTACGCCTAAGGACAGGGGAAGGCACCGGGGAGCTGTTTTTT	CASSLRLRTGEGTGELFF
TRBD1	once	TRBV6-4	TRBJ2-6	TGTGCCAGCAGCCCAACAGGGGATACTGGGGCCAACGTCCTGACTTTC	CASSPTGDTGANVLTF
NA	NA	TRBV10-2	TRBJ2-7	TGCGCCAGCAGCGTTTCGTACGAGCAGTACTTC	CASSVSYEQYF
NA	NA	TRBV13	TRBJ2-7	TGTGCCAGCAGCCAGGCCTACGAGCAGTACTTC	CASSQAYEQYF
TRBD2	NA	TRBV5-5	TRBJ2-3	TGTGCCAGCAGCCGGCAACTAGCGGGAGGGCAGTATTTT	CASSRQLAGGQYF
NA	NA	TRBV7-3	TRBJ2-1	TGTGCCAGCAGCTTACTGCCCCGCGGAAGCTCCTACAATGAGCAGTTCTTC	CASSLLPRGSSYNEQFF
NA	NA	TRBV7-9	TRBJ2-3	TGTGCCAGCAGCTTAGTAGAGTCTAGCGTACAGTATTTT	CASSLVESSVQYF
NA	NA	TRBV6-1	TRBJ2-3	TGTGCCAGCAGTGATTTAGCGGCTTCCTTCACAGATACGCAGTATTTT	CASSDLAASFTDTQYF
NA	NA	TRBV6-5	TRBJ1-6	TGTGCCAGCAGGCTCACATTAAATTCACCCCTCCACTTT	CASRLTLNSPLHF
NA	NA	TRBV2	TRBJ1-4	TGTGCCAGCACACCCAGCTCGGGGAGGGAGGAAAAACTGTTTTTT	CASTPSSGREEKLFF
TRBD1	NA	TRBV4-3	TRBJ1-2	TGCGCCAGCAGCCACTACGGGACAGGGGATGGCTACACCTTC	CASSHYGTGDGYTF
TRBD2	NA	TRBV30	TRBJ2-1	TGTGCCTGGAGGGACGGGACTAGCGGGAGTGTCTACAATGAGCAGTTCTTC	CAWRDGTSGSVYNEQFF
NA	NA	TRBV5-1	TRBJ2-5	TGCGCCAGCACCCCCCGGGGGTACTACCAAGAGACCCAGTACTTC	CASTPRGYYQETQYF
TRBD1	NA	TRBV9	TRBJ1-1	TGTGCCAGCAGCGCCACACTCCAGGGGGTGGGAACTGAAGCTTTCTTT	CASSATLQGVGTEAFF
NA	NA	TRBV30	TRBJ2-1	TGTGCCTGGATCCACTCGCGGATGGGGCACAATGAGCAGTTCTTC	CAWIHSRMGHNEQFF
TRBD2	NA	TRBV6-1	TRBJ2-3	TGTGCCAGCAGTAGACTAGCGCTTGCAACAGATACGCAGTATTTT	CASSRLALATDTQYF
TRBD2	NA	TRBV5-1	TRBJ2-1	TGCGCCAGCAGCTTGTTGACGGCTAGCGGACATCACAATGAGCAGTTCTTC	CASSLLTASGHHNEQFF
NA	NA	TRBV7-9	TRBJ1-2	TGTGCCAGCAGCTTAGGGCAGAACGGCTACACCTTC	CASSLGQNGYTF
NA	NA	TRBV30	TRBJ2-5	TGTGCCTGGAGCCCTCACGCGAAGGAGACCCAGTACTTC	CAWSPHAKETQYF
NA	NA	TRBV9	TRBJ1-1	TGTGCCAGCATTGCAGCCGCGGGTGGCACTGAAGCTTTCTTT	CASIAAAGGTEAFF
NA	NA	TRBV29-1	TRBJ2-3	TGCAGGGCTTTCGGGGACTCAGGAGGTACAGATACGCAGTATTTT	CRAFGDSGGTDTQYF
NA	NA	TRBV14	TRBJ2-2	TGTGCCAGCAGCCAAGCGATGAGTAAGGGGACCGGGGAGCTGTTTTTT	CASSQAMSKGTGELFF
NA	NA	TRBV19	TRBJ2-7	TGTGCCAGTAGTTCTCCCCAGGGGACCTCCTACGAGCAGTACTTC	CASSSPQGTSYEQYF
TRBD1	few	TRBV19	TRBJ1-1	TGTGCCAGTAGTATTGGGACAGCCACTGAAGCTTTCTTT	CASSIGTATEAFF
TRBD1	NA	TRBV29-1	TRBJ1-1	TGCAGCGCTGCGACAGGGGGCATGAACACTGAAGCTTTCTTT	CSAATGGMNTEAFF
NA	NA	TRBV5-1	TRBJ2-7	TGCGCCAGCAGCTTGTGGTGGCGGAATGCCTCCTACGAGCAGTACTTC	CASSLWWRNASYEQYF
TRBD2	NA	TRBV10-3	TRBJ2-1	TGTGCCATCACCGCCGCGGGAGGGCCCGGCGATGAGCAGTTCTTC	CAITAAGGPGDEQFF
TRBD2	once	TRBV19	TRBJ2-1	TGTGCCAGTAGAGTTAGCGGGAGTATCAATGAGCAGTTCTTC	CASRVSGSINEQFF
TRBD2	once	TRBV7-6	TRBJ2-3	TGTGCCAGCAGCTCCGGGACTAGCGGGGCCGGGAATACGCAGTATTTT	CASSSGTSGAGNTQYF
NA	NA	TRBV7-9	TRBJ2-1	TGTGCCAGCAGCGGGACTGGGAGCCTATCTAATGAGCAGTTCTTC	CASSGTGSLSNEQFF
TRBD2	once	TRBV7-8	TRBJ2-1	TGTGCCAGCAGCGCTGTGGATCGGACTAGCGGGAACTCCTACAATGAGCAGTTCTTC	CASSAVDRTSGNSYNEQFF
NA	NA	TRBV11-2	TRBJ2-5	TGTGCCAGCAGCTTAGCATTGGCGGGAGAGACCCAGTACTTC	CASSLALAGETQYF